These 3 T cell receptor beta chains came from one sample sequenced in a study of blood T cell repertoires in COVID-19 (dated by TCRdb to 2020 to 2022). The library was generated by the immunoSEQ multiplex PCR assay. This is the immuneACCESS table as TCRdb keeps it, with only in-frame sequences that have V and J called. A part of the clones is gone; compared with another copy, unresolved V genes explain less than half, and the rest is unexplained. The sample table shows 150,000 to 200,000 clones, and around 79% are seen once. Roughly 5.6% of the sample goes to the ten largest clones. Sequencing input: peripheral blood. The receptor source for this set is a woman aged 40 to 55 with COVID-19, enrolled during active disease.

The V call is TRBV3-1 (or the pseudogene TRBV3-2), the J call TRBJ2-3; no firm D call. Germline loops: CDR1 LGHDT, CDR2 YNNKEL (reference sequence). The CDR3 loop spans 16 amino acids. Between the trimmed V and J ends, which lost 0 bases and 4 bases, there was a span of 14 bases. Written as DNA, the CDR3 is TGTGCCAGCAGCCAAGATCCCAGCGTTGGTGCAGATACGCAGTATTTT. As protein: CASSQDPSVGADTQYF.

This clone has more than one count but fewer than ten. Other DNA sequences within the sample encode an identical CDR3. The rearrangement links TRBV11-2 to TRBJ1-6; 9 nucleotides agree with TRBD1. This CDR3 is 15 amino acids long. From germline, CDR1 is SGHAT and CDR2 FQNNGV. Trimming cost V 5 bases and J 6 bases; bases outside gene matches: 5. This chain's CDR3 is CASSPQGQGNSPLHF. CDR3 bases: TGTGCCAGCAGCCCCCAGGGACAGGGTAATTCACCCCTCCACTTT.

The J gene is TRBJ2-7, the V gene TRBV21-1; TRBD2 is the table's D call, not checked against the DNA. TRBV21-1 is listed as a pseudogene. The CDR3 spans 14 residues. The CDR3 reads CASPPPGLQSEQYF. In nucleotides, the CDR3 is TGTGCCAGCCCTCCGCCGGGACTTCAATCCGAGCAGTACTTC.